The present T cell receptor beta chain was sequenced within a study of blood T cell repertoires in COVID-19. Using immunoSEQ multiplex PCR, the repertoire was profiled, and TCRdb retains in-frame clones only, with some absent. This repertoire shows about 410,000 clones, about nine tenths found once; its top ten account for approximately 1.5%. Trimming left V 3 bases short and J 3 bases short, with 13 bases between. The CDR3 extends over 15 amino acids. CDR1 MNHEY and CDR2 SMNVEV come from the germline V gene (reference sequence). V gene TRBV27 combines with J gene TRBJ2-3; no clear D gene. Sample: peripheral blood. The receptor was isolated from a woman in her thirties or forties with COVID-19, enrolled during active disease. CDR3: CASSLIETSTDTQYF. CDR3 nucleotides: TGTGCCAGCAGTTTGATTGAGACAAGTACAGATACGCAGTATTTT.